These 24 T cell receptor beta chains share one sample of origin, sequenced in a study of T cells in Graves' hyperthyroidism and ophthalmopathy. Amplified TCR beta CDR3 regions came from RNA transcripts. Carried out on the TCR CDR3, a first-round RT-PCR used the HTBI primer set. TCRdb re-called the multiplex PCR reads through MiXCR, storing one row per CDR3 protein. The sample records some 360,000 distinct CDR3 sequences, about 15% being singletons. The specimen was blood. All receptors come from a woman aged 60-75 years with Graves' hyperthyroidism.

This clonotype was detected many times. The chain combines TRBV28 with TRBJ2-7, with D perhaps TRBD1 or TRBD2 (5 bases each). CDR1 is MDHEN, CDR2 SYDVKM, per germline. The germline V and J ends were trimmed by 5 bases and 6 bases, with 14 bases remaining between them. The CDR3 loop spans 13 amino acids. The CDR3 DNA is TGTGCCAGCAGTACCGGGACGTTGCCCGAGCAGTACTTC. Amino acid sequence: CASSTGTLPEQYF.

The rearrangement links TRBV20-1 to TRBJ2-2; D assignment may be TRBD1 or TRBD2 (6 bases each). Germline assignment: CDR1 DFQATT and CDR2 SNEGSKA (reference sequence). Between the trimmed V and J ends, which lost 6 bases and 0 bases, there was a span of 11 bases. The CDR3 extends over 14 amino acids. DNA for the CDR3: TGCAGTGCCGGGGGCCCAGCGAACACCGGGGAGCTGTTTTTT. It translates to CSAGGPANTGELFF.

There are many counts of this clonotype. The rearrangement links TRBV20-1 to TRBJ2-2; tentative D call: TRBD2 (6 bases). The length of the CDR3 is 15 residues. V lost 0 bases and J lost 1, with 9 bases in between. Germline CDR1 and CDR2: DFQATT and SNEGSKA (reference sequence). The DNA for the CDR3 is TGCAGTGCTAGAGACCCGGGACTGAACACCGGGGAGCTGTTTTTT. Protein: CSARDPGLNTGELFF.

V and J are TRBV12-3 or TRBV12-4 and TRBJ2-1, with TRBD2 matching 12 bases. V lost 6 bases and J lost 5; bases outside the gene matches: 5. The CDR3 is made up of 15 amino acids. CDR3 region: CASSRGLAGHNEQFF. The CDR3 DNA reads TGTGCCAGCAGCCGTGGACTAGCGGGGCACAATGAGCAGTTCTTC.

This clonotype occurred a few times. The chain combines TRBV11-3 with TRBJ2-5; D is unresolved. Germline CDR1 SGHNT, CDR2 YENEEA. The CDR3 contains 13 residues. Trimming took 3 bases from V and 0 from J, leaving 5 bases between them. CDR3: CASSFSYQETQYF. CDR3 nucleotides: TGTGCCAGCAGCTTCTCGTACCAAGAGACCCAGTACTTC. Together with reference TRBV11-3 and TRBJ2-5, the CDR3 gives the full variable domain: EAGVVQSPRYKIIEKKQPVAFWCNPISGHNTLYWYLQNLGQGPELLIRYENEEAVDDSQLPKDRFSAERLKGVDSTLKIQPAELGDSAVYLCASSFSYQETQYFGPGTRLLVL.

This clonotype was recorded many times. This chain uses TRBV11-3 with TRBJ2-3; no definite D call. The germline gives CDR1 SGHNT, CDR2 YENEEA. V lost 1 base to trimming and J lost 4 bases, with 9 bases between them. The CDR3 is made up of 14 amino acids. As DNA, the CDR3 is TGTGCCAGCAGCTTAGGGATTGTCGCAGATACGCAGTATTTT. Amino acids: CASSLGIVADTQYF.

CDR3 region: CASRLDTDTQYF. CDR3 bases: TGCGCCAGCAGGCTAGACACAGATACGCAGTATTTT. V is TRBV10-2 and J is TRBJ2-3; D unclear. The ends were cut back, 6 bases at V and 2 bases at J, with 6 bases in the middle. This CDR3 has 12 residues. Germline CDR1 WSHSY, CDR2 SAAADI.

The sample holds a few counts of this clonotype. The V call is TRBV2, the J call TRBJ1-1, with a possible D match to TRBD1 (6 bases). Germline values: CDR1 SNHLY, CDR2 FYNNEI. This CDR3 is 14 amino acids long. V was clipped by 1 base and J by 10 bases, with 16 bases between them. CDR3 in amino acids: CASSEVGGGWGAFF. As DNA, the CDR3 is TGTGCCAGCAGTGAAGTAGGGGGGGGCTGGGGAGCTTTCTTT.

The genes are TRBV27 and TRBJ2-7; D gene unclear. This CDR3 region has 19 residues. Per germline, CDR1 MNHEY and CDR2 SMNVEV (reference sequence). The V gene lost 6 bases and the J gene lost 2 bases, with 29 bases spanning the gap. CDR3 loop: CASSQSPLAVRSSPYEQYF. The CDR3 DNA sequence: TGTGCCAGCAGCCAATCCCCCCTGGCGGTCCGATCCTCCCCCTACGAGCAGTACTTC.

Ten or more counts support this clonotype. V gene TRBV11-2 combines with J gene TRBJ2-5; D is undetermined. The CDR3 runs 13 residues. Trimming cost V 0 bases and J 7 bases, with 9 bases left between them. Per the germline V gene, CDR1 is SGHAT and CDR2 is FQNNGV. CDR3 nucleotides: TGTGCCAGCAGCTTAGAGGTTGCAGGGACCCAGTACTTC. It translates to CASSLEVAGTQYF.

This clonotype was seen at least ten times. The chain couples TRBV20-1 to TRBJ2-1; 15 nucleotides match TRBD2. Germline V CDR1 and CDR2: DFQATT, SNEGSKA (reference sequence). Trimming at V came to 0 bases and at J to 8 bases, leaving 14 bases not matched to a gene. This CDR3 spans 19 amino acids. Written as DNA, the CDR3 is TGCAGTGCTAGAGATCTCGGACTAGCGGGAGGGCCCTCTTCCGATGAGCAGTTCTTC. Amino acids: CSARDLGLAGGPSSDEQFF.

This clonotype was seen repeatedly, ten times or more. V usage is TRBV9 and J usage is TRBJ2-7, with 7 bases lining up with TRBD2. This CDR3 has 15 residues. J gave up 2 bases and V 4 bases, and 9 bases lay outside the gene matches. Germline V CDR1 and CDR2: SGDLS, YYNGEE. The CDR3 reads CASSPQPSGTYEQYF. CDR3 DNA: TGTGCCAGCAGCCCCCAGCCTAGCGGTACCTACGAGCAGTACTTC. The whole variable domain, remainder taken from reference TRBV9 and TRBJ2-7, is DSGVTQTPKHLITATGQRVTLRCSPRSGDLSVYWYQQSLDQGLQFLIQYYNGEERAKGNILERFSAQQFPDLHSELNLSSLELGDSALYFCASSPQPSGTYEQYFGPGTRLTVT.

The chain couples TRBV18 to TRBJ2-6; D is perhaps TRBD2 (5 bases). CDR1 is KGHSH and CDR2 is LQKENI in the germline V gene. The CDR3 has 19 residues. V was shortened by 0 bases and J by 2 bases, with 17 bases between the two germline ends. The CDR3 sequence: CASSPPGSVRGTGANVLTF. Here the CDR3 DNA reads TGTGCCAGCTCACCACCGGGGTCCGTCCGGGGAACTGGGGCCAACGTCCTGACTTTC. Using reference TRBV18 and TRBJ2-6 for the parts outside the CDR3, the full variable domain is NAGVMQNPRHLVRRRGQEARLRCSPMKGHSHVYWYRQLPEEGLKFMVYLQKENIIDESGMPKERFSAEFPKEGPSILRIQQVVRGDSAAYFCASSPPGSVRGTGANVLTFGAGSRLTVL.

The sample holds a few counts of this clonotype. With a much larger clone just one base away, this may be a read error. The chain couples TRBV6-2 or TRBV6-3 to TRBJ2-3, with 8 bases identical to TRBD2. Losses at the gene ends were 2 bases for V and 4 bases for J; bases not matched to a gene: 14. Germline V gene lookup returns CDR1 MNHEY and CDR2 SVGEGT. This CDR3 is built from 18 residues. In DNA, the CDR3 is TGTGCCAGCAGTTACGTTGCAAACTCGGGAGGGCCCGCAGATACGCAGTATTTT. Translation: CASSYVANSGGPADTQYF.

This clonotype occurred many times. J is TRBJ1-5 and V is TRBV5-1, with TRBD1 matching 10 bases. The CDR3 is 17 amino acids. Germline assignment: CDR1 SGHRS and CDR2 YFSETQ. Losses at the gene ends were 6 bases for V and 5 bases for J; bases not matched to a gene: 14. The CDR3 sequence: CASTREWDRGRDQPQHF. The CDR3 DNA is TGCGCCAGCACGCGGGAATGGGACAGGGGCCGGGATCAGCCCCAGCATTTT.

In this sample, this clonotype turned up many times. The rearrangement links TRBV12-3 or TRBV12-4 to TRBJ1-2; 8 nucleotides line up with TRBD1. J gave up 4 bases and V 5 bases, and 9 bases lay outside the gene matches. The CDR3 has 15 residues. The CDR3 bases are TGTGCCAGCAGTCCGTCCAGGGGGCCCCCCTATGGCTACACCTTC. As protein: CASSPSRGPPYGYTF.

This clonotype has only a few counts. J is TRBJ1-5 and V is TRBV20-1; tentatively, D is TRBD1 (5 bases). V was shortened by 3 bases and J by 5 bases, with 11 bases between the two germline ends. From germline, CDR1 is DFQATT and CDR2 SNEGSKA (reference sequence). The CDR3 has 13 amino acids. CDR3 in amino acids: CSARGGSYQPQHF. The DNA for the CDR3 is TGCAGTGCTAGGGGGGGAAGCTATCAGCCCCAGCATTTT.

This clonotype has a handful of counts. The gene calls are TRBV3-1 and TRBJ2-5; the D gene is possibly TRBD2 (6 bases). This CDR3 spans 15 amino acids. The germline CDR1 and CDR2 sequences are LGHDT and YNNKEL (reference sequence). V gave up 3 bases and J gave up 3 bases, with 14 bases separating them. CDR3 in amino acids: CASSQGGRQEETQYF. The CDR3, as DNA: TGTGCCAGCAGCCAGGGAGGACGTCAAGAAGAGACCCAGTACTTC.

V usage is TRBV29-1 and J usage is TRBJ1-4, with 9 bases lining up with TRBD1. V shed 8 bases, J shed 3 bases, and the junction held 4 bases outside the gene matches. From germline, CDR1 is SQVTM and CDR2 ANQGSEA. This CDR3 has 13 residues. This chain's CDR3 is CSTRQGANEKLFF. The DNA of the CDR3 is TGCAGCACTCGACAGGGGGCTAATGAAAAACTGTTTTTT.

This clonotype was observed many times. This chain connects TRBV28 to TRBJ2-3, with 7 bases matching TRBD2. V lost 5 bases, J lost 3 bases, and 14 bases stayed unmatched. This CDR3 contains 17 residues. Germline V gene lookup returns CDR1 MDHEN and CDR2 SYDVKM. The DNA of the CDR3 is TGTGCCAGCAGTCCTACAATCGGAGCGGGACCGACAGATACGCAGTATTTT. This codes for CASSPTIGAGPTDTQYF.

The table lists this clonotype with a few counts. The chain joins TRBV10-1 to TRBJ2-7, with D uncertain. This CDR3 comprises 13 residues. The V and J ends lost 6 bases and 3 bases respectively, with 12 bases between them. Germline values: CDR1 WNHNN, CDR2 SYGVQD (reference sequence). The CDR3 coding sequence is TGCGCCAGCAGGTACTTGGGTCTCTACGAGCAGTACTTC. Encoded protein: CASRYLGLYEQYF.

This clonotype was picked up many times. This sequence joins TRBV12-3 or TRBV12-4 and TRBJ2-7; D unresolved. V lost 6 bases and J lost 7, with 13 bases in between. This CDR3 is 12 amino acids long. CDR3 sequence (DNA): TGTGCCAGCAGCCCGATTGGTGGGGAGCAGTACTTC. It specifies CASSPIGGEQYF.

This clonotype was picked up many times. The chain employs TRBV11-3 and TRBJ2-1; 7 bases are a match to TRBD1. The length of the CDR3 is 13 residues. CDR1 is SGHNT and CDR2 is YENEEA in the germline V gene. V gave up 2 bases and J gave up 6 bases; unmatched junction bases: 1. CDR3 residues: CASSLPGGNEQFF. CDR3 nucleotides: TGTGCCAGCAGCTTACCAGGGGGCAATGAGCAGTTCTTC.

The chain is built from TRBV4-1 and TRBJ2-7, with D possibly matching TRBD1 (6 bases). V lost 1 base, J lost 2 bases, and 12 bases lay in between. The CDR3 contains 15 residues. Germline assignment: CDR1 MGHRA and CDR2 YSYEKL. The CDR3: CASSQGTERTYEQYF. CDR3 bases: TGCGCCAGCAGCCAAGGGACAGAGCGAACCTACGAGCAGTACTTC.